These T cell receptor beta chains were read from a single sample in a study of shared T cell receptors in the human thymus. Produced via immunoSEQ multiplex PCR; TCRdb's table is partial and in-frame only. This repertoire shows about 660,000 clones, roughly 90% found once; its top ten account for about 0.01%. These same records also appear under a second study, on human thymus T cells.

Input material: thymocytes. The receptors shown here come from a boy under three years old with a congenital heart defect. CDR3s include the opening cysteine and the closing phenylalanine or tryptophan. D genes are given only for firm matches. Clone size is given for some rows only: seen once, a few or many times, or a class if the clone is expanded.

TGTGCCAGTCAACGCGGGGACAGGCCCCATGAAGCTTTCTTT | CASQRGDRPHEAFF | TRBV5-4 | . | TRBJ1-1 | TRBD1
TGTGCCATCAGTGAAGTTGACGGCAGGAAAACCTACAATGAGCAGTTCTTC | CAISEVDGRKTYNEQFF | TRBV10-3 | . | TRBJ2-1 | .
TGTGCCAGCAGCCCCCACGCTAGCGGGAGGTACAATGAGCAGTTCTTC | CASSPHASGRYNEQFF | TRBV7-3 | . | TRBJ2-1 | TRBD2
TGTGCCAGCACCCCCCCGGGGGGGACCGAACCTGCGTACTTC | CASTPPGGTEPAYF | TRBV27 | . | TRBJ2-7 | TRBD2
TGTGCCAGCAGCTTCATGCGGGCACCCCGGGGAAACACCATATATTTT | CASSFMRAPRGNTIYF | TRBV13 | . | TRBJ1-3 | .
TGTGCCAGCAGTGAAGGTAGGGGCAGCTACACCGGGGAGCTGTTTTTT | CASSEGRGSYTGELFF | TRBV6-1 | . | TRBJ2-2 | .
TGTGCCAGCAGCCCAGAGGAGGGAGGGCCTTACACCGGGGAGCTGTTTTTT | CASSPEEGGPYTGELFF | TRBV9 | . | TRBJ2-2 | TRBD2
TGCGCCAGCAGCCAACGCCCCAACCGACAGGGGGCCCTTAACTATGGCTACACCTTC | CASSQRPNRQGALNYGYTF | TRBV4-3 | . | TRBJ1-2 | TRBD1
TGTGCCACCAGCATCGACAGGCCTAGCAATCAGCCCCAGCATTTT | CATSIDRPSNQPQHF | TRBV15 | . | TRBJ1-5 | .
TGCGCCAGCAGCCAAGCTCCCGGGACTAGCGGGAGAGGAGAGACCCAGTACTTC | CASSQAPGTSGRGETQYF | TRBV4-1 | . | TRBJ2-5 | TRBD2
TGTGCCAGCTCACTCCCCGGACTAGCGGGTCGTAAGGGGCAGTATTTT | CASSLPGLAGRKGQYF | TRBV18 | . | TRBJ2-3 | TRBD2
TGTGCCAGCAGTCCGCCCCCACTTGGGCAGGGAGAGCAGTACTTC | CASSPPPLGQGEQYF | TRBV2 | . | TRBJ2-7 | .
TGTGCCAGCATGAGACCAACTGGCGGTGAGCAGTTCTTC | CASMRPTGGEQFF | TRBV2 | . | TRBJ2-1 | .
TGTGCCAGCGTCTTAGCTCAACAAGAGACCCAGTACTTC | CASVLAQQETQYF | TRBV6-1 | few | TRBJ2-5 | .
TGCGCCAGCAGCCAAAGGGGTCCCCTCCACACTGAAGCTTTCTTT | CASSQRGPLHTEAFF | TRBV4-1 | . | TRBJ1-1 | .
TGCGCCAGCAGCTTGGTTGGGACAGACGCTAACTATGGCTACACCTTC | CASSLVGTDANYGYTF | TRBV5-1 | . | TRBJ1-2 | TRBD1
TGTGCCAGCAGCTTGGCCGGGCGGGAGAGCGCCTCTGGCGAGCAGTACTTC | CASSLAGRESASGEQYF | TRBV5-6 | . | TRBJ2-7 | TRBD2
TGCGCCAGCACCCATACAGGTTTGGGGGAGGTAGGATTATCTGAAGCTTTCTTT | CASTHTGLGEVGLSEAFF | TRBV5-1 | . | TRBJ1-1 | .
TGTGCCAGCAGCTCCCTGATAAAGACACTCATGAACACTGAAGCTTTCTTT | CASSSLIKTLMNTEAFF | TRBV7-9 | once | TRBJ1-1 | .
TGTGCCAGCAGCCCGGGGACAGGGGAGACCCAGTACTTC | CASSPGTGETQYF | TRBV7-2 | . | TRBJ2-5 | TRBD1